Shown below are 30 T cell receptor beta chains from a single sample sequenced in a study of T cell responses to AZD1222 COVID-19 vaccine. Assay used: immunoSEQ multiplex PCR; TCRdb lists only in-frame clones, some missing. The data contain under 150,000 clones, more than 90% of them singletons. Sequencing was performed on peripheral blood, taken 28 days after the second AZD1222 dose. These receptors were taken from an adult who received the AZD1222 COVID-19 vaccine.

This chain joins TRBV7-9 and TRBJ1-4; TRBD1 aligns across 8 bases. Per germline, CDR1 SEHNR and CDR2 FQNEAQ (reference sequence). The CDR3 length is 14 residues. After removal of 5 bases from V and 6 bases from J, the junction contained 5 bases not matched to a gene. CDR3 in DNA: TGTGCCAGCAGCCGCGGACAGGGAGATGAAAAACTGTTTTTT. Residues: CASSRGQGDEKLFF.

This clone was observed a single time. The CDR3 region has the DNA TGTGCCACAGGGGGATGGACCGGGGAGCTGTTTTTT. The encoded protein is CATGGWTGELFF. The chain uses TRBV28 and TRBJ2-2; 7 bases line up with TRBD1. The germline V gene has CDR1 MDHEN and CDR2 SYDVKM. The length of the CDR3 is 12 residues. The V segment lost 10 bases and the J segment 5 bases; nucleotides outside the gene matches: 4.

The chain is built from TRBV30 and TRBJ1-2; D is ambiguous. Germline lookup yields CDR1 GTSNPN and CDR2 SVGIG (reference sequence). CDR3 length equals 12 residues. Trimming took off 0 bases at V and 4 bases at J, with 6 bases between the two ends. CDR3 DNA sequence: TGTGCCTGGAGTGTAGCATCCTATGGCTACACCTTC. Translating it yields CAWSVASYGYTF. Combining the CDR3 with reference TRBV30 and TRBJ1-2 gives the whole variable domain SQTIHQWPATLVQPVGSPLSLECTVEGTSNPNLYWYRQAAGRGLQLLFYSVGIGQISSEVPQNLSASRPQDRQFILSSKKLLLSDSGFYLCAWSVASYGYTFGSGTRLTVV.

The sample holds one count of this clone. The CDR3: CASSQVNLGFTDTQYF. The DNA of the CDR3 is TGCGCCAGCAGCCAAGTAAATCTCGGGTTCACAGATACGCAGTATTTT. The V gene is TRBV4-1, the J gene TRBJ2-3; D not certain. There are 16 residues in the CDR3. Trimming removed 1 base from V and 2 bases from J, with 13 bases in between. CDR1 MGHRA and CDR2 YSYEKL come from the germline V gene.

The chain employs TRBV4-3 and TRBJ1-4, with D maybe TRBD1 (6 bases). The V gene's germline CDR1 is LGHNA and CDR2 YSLEER. The CDR3 length is 15 residues. Trimming cost V 4 bases and J 8 bases, with 17 bases left between them. The CDR3 is CASSPGQPGGEKLFF. The CDR3 DNA reads as TGCGCCAGCAGCCCAGGACAGCCTGGGGGAGAAAAACTGTTTTTT.

V is TRBV7-2 and J is TRBJ1-6; D remains unclear. With 7 bases removed from V and 6 bases from J, the gap between germline ends came to 10 bases. The CDR3 totals 13 residues. Germline V gene data show CDR1 as SGHTA and CDR2 as FQGNSA. The CDR3 DNA is TGTGCCAGCAACCCGACACCTAATTCACCCCTCCACTTT. It specifies CASNPTPNSPLHF.

This rearrangement joins TRBV2 to TRBJ1-2; 7 nucleotides match TRBD1. The CDR3 runs to 13 residues. The germline V gene encodes CDR1 SNHLY and CDR2 FYNNEI. The junction had 3 bases not matched to a gene; V was cut back by 4 bases and J by 4 bases. The CDR3 DNA sequence: TGTGCCAGCAGTGGACAGGGAGGCTATGGCTACACCTTC. Its translation: CASSGQGGYGYTF.

This clone was seen just once. This rearrangement joins TRBV5-1 to TRBJ1-2; tentatively, D is TRBD1 (6 bases). V was trimmed by 4 bases and J by 4 bases, leaving 14 bases between them. This CDR3 has 14 residues. Germline assignment: CDR1 SGHRS and CDR2 YFSETQ. In DNA, the CDR3 is TGCGCCAGCAGCCCCGGGACAAACGGCTATGGCTACACCTTC. Residues: CASSPGTNGYGYTF.

The J gene is TRBJ2-1, the V gene TRBV4-3; no reliable D call. Trimming cost V 0 bases and J 3 bases, with 9 bases left between them. The CDR3 has 15 residues. Germline CDR1 is LGHNA and CDR2 is YSLEER. The CDR3 spells CASSQEGLVYNEQFF. CDR3 sequence (DNA): TGCGCCAGCAGCCAAGAGGGGTTAGTCTACAATGAGCAGTTCTTC.

V usage is TRBV5-1 and J usage is TRBJ1-1, with D perhaps matching TRBD1 (5 bases). Germline assignment: CDR1 SGHRS and CDR2 YFSETQ. There are 16 residues in the CDR3. The V and J ends lost 0 bases and 1 base respectively, with 13 bases between them. CDR3 residues: CASSLATGPQNTEAFF. The CDR3 DNA follows: TGCGCCAGCAGCTTGGCCACGGGACCGCAGAACACTGAAGCTTTCTTT.

V gene TRBV7-3 combines with J gene TRBJ2-6; no clear D. The length of the CDR3 is 15 residues. Germline-derived CDR1 and CDR2 are SGHTA and FQGTGA. Trimming pared 4 bases from V and 3 bases from J, leaving 10 bases between. CDR3: CASSSFAYGANVLTF. CDR3 bases: TGTGCCAGCAGCTCTTTCGCGTATGGGGCCAACGTCCTGACTTTC.

The gene calls are TRBV30 and TRBJ2-5, with a weak D call TRBD2 (5 bases). V was pared by 0 bases and J by 6 bases, with 11 bases between. This CDR3 comprises 13 residues. Germline CDR1 and CDR2: GTSNPN and SVGIG (reference sequence). CDR3 region: CAWSVPGVKTQYF. For the CDR3, the DNA is TGTGCCTGGAGTGTACCCGGGGTAAAGACCCAGTACTTC.

This chain connects TRBV30 to TRBJ2-1; D is tentatively TRBD1 or TRBD2 (5 bases each). Germline V CDR1 and CDR2: GTSNPN, SVGIG (reference sequence). V lost 4 bases, J lost 9 bases, and 19 bases lay in between. This CDR3 has 14 amino acids. The CDR3 region is CAWTRGSRDPEQFF. CDR3 coding DNA: TGTGCCTGGACGAGGGGCAGCAGGGATCCTGAGCAGTTCTTC.

The chain has TRBV4-3 and TRBJ2-1, with D unresolved. The length of the CDR3 is 13 residues. V gave up 0 bases and J gave up 8 bases, with 8 bases separating them. Germline values: CDR1 LGHNA, CDR2 YSLEER. CDR3 DNA sequence: TGCGCCAGCAGCCAAGATCTGAGGTATGAGCAGTTCTTC. Its translation is CASSQDLRYEQFF.

The V gene is TRBV9, the J gene TRBJ1-6, with TRBD1 matching 8 bases. This CDR3 region has 14 residues. After removal of 4 bases from V and 5 bases from J, the junction contained 2 bases not matched to a gene. Germline loops: CDR1 SGDLS, CDR2 YYNGEE. The CDR3, as DNA: TGTGCCAGCAGCAAACAGGGGGATAATTCACCCCTCCACTTT. It translates to CASSKQGDNSPLHF.

CDR3 sequence: CASSPSGLALETQYF. Here the CDR3 DNA reads TGTGCCAGCAGCCCCTCGGGACTAGCGCTCGAGACCCAGTACTTC. V usage is TRBV3-1 (or the pseudogene TRBV3-2) and J usage is TRBJ2-5; 10 bases match TRBD2. Germline loops: CDR1 LGHDT, CDR2 YNNKEL (reference sequence). This CDR3 has 15 amino acids. Trimming took 4 bases from V and 5 from J; bases not matched to a gene: 7.

The chain carries TRBV6-5 and TRBJ1-2; D not certain. Trimming removed 4 bases at V and 7 bases at J, with 13 bases between. The CDR3 is 13 amino acids. Germline V gene data show CDR1 as MNHEY and CDR2 as SVGAGI. DNA of the CDR3: TGTGCCAGCAGTTCTAGCTCATGGAGTGGCTACACCTTC. This codes for CASSSSSWSGYTF.

The genes are TRBV4-1 and TRBJ2-2; TRBD2 is a possible D gene (6 bases). V lost 1 base and J 5 bases, leaving 29 bases between the germline ends. Germline V gene data show CDR1 as MGHRA and CDR2 as YSYEKL. CDR3 length: 21 residues. CDR3 region: CASSQVFRGKRGAGSTGELFF. CDR3 nucleotide sequence: TGCGCCAGCAGCCAAGTGTTTCGGGGGAAACGTGGGGCCGGGAGTACCGGGGAGCTGTTTTTT.

The V gene is TRBV6-1, the J gene TRBJ2-3, with a possible D match to TRBD1 (5 bases). V lost 3 bases to trimming and J lost 1 base, with 8 bases between them. The CDR3 covers 14 residues. CDR1 is MNHNS, CDR2 SASEGT, per germline. The CDR3 nucleotides are TGTGCCAGCAGTGAGGGGCCCCGCACAGATACGCAGTATTTT. Translation: CASSEGPRTDTQYF.

This chain uses TRBV2 with TRBJ1-6; no clear D gene. The germline V gene encodes CDR1 SNHLY and CDR2 FYNNEI. The CDR3 contains 15 residues. Deletions cut 2 bases from V and 2 bases from J, with 7 bases between. The CDR3 here is CASSEIRTYNSPLHF. The CDR3, as DNA: TGTGCCAGCAGTGAAATACGGACCTATAATTCACCCCTCCACTTT.

This sequence joins TRBV6-6 and TRBJ1-6, with 7 nucleotides matching TRBD1. V dropped 1 base and J dropped 12; count of bases not matched to a gene: 3. There are 13 residues in the CDR3. The germline gives CDR1 MNHNY, CDR2 SVGAGI (reference sequence). In nucleotides, the CDR3 is TGTGCCAGCAGTTACTGGCAGGGGGAACCCCTCCACTTT. It translates to CASSYWQGEPLHF.

The CDR3 spells CASSLAGGQPQHF. Written as DNA, the CDR3 is TGTGCCAGCAGCCTGGCCGGAGGTCAGCCCCAGCATTTT. V is TRBV12-3 or TRBV12-4 and J is TRBJ1-5; no clear D gene. CDR3 length: 13 residues. Trimming took off 6 bases at V and 6 bases at J, with 12 bases between the two ends.

This sequence joins TRBV7-3 and TRBJ2-5; tentatively, D is TRBD2 (7 bases). Trimming pared 5 bases from V and 4 bases from J, leaving 23 bases between. Looked up from germline, CDR1 is SGHTA and CDR2 is FQGTGA. CDR3 length: 17 amino acids. The chain's CDR3 is CASSLRGGSTQGETQYF. The DNA for the CDR3 is TGTGCCAGCAGCCTAAGGGGGGGCTCTACCCAGGGAGAGACCCAGTACTTC.

The chain combines TRBV7-2 with TRBJ2-5; the match to TRBD1 covers 7 bases. Germline trimming cut 5 bases from V and 2 bases from J; bases unmatched to any gene: 8. The CDR3 runs 15 residues. CDR1 is SGHTA, CDR2 FQGNSA, per germline. The CDR3: CASSLAGTAQETQYF. The DNA of the CDR3 is TGTGCCAGCAGCCTCGCCGGGACAGCACAAGAGACCCAGTACTTC. Complete variable domain (other parts from reference TRBV7-2 and TRBJ2-5): GAGVSQSPSNKVTEKGKDVELRCDPISGHTALYWYRQSLGQGLEFLIYFQGNSAPDKSGLPSDRFSAERTGGSVSTLTIQRTQQEDSAVYLCASSLAGTAQETQYFGPGTRLLVL.

This chain joins TRBV28 and TRBJ2-1, with D uncertain. CDR1 and CDR2 from the germline V gene are MDHEN and SYDVKM. This CDR3 comprises 14 residues. Trimming shortened V by 5 bases and J by 4 bases, and 12 bases separated the two germline ends. This CDR3 reads CASSPLELYNEQFF. The CDR3, as DNA: TGTGCCAGCAGTCCCCTGGAGTTGTACAATGAGCAGTTCTTC.

The chain combines TRBV9 with TRBJ1-4, with 8 positions matching TRBD1. This CDR3 is 14 amino acids long. Per germline, CDR1 SGDLS and CDR2 YYNGEE. V was pared by 1 base and J by 5 bases, with 1 base of the junction left unmatched. The CDR3 nucleotides are TGTGCCAGCAGCGTAAACAGGGGGAATGAAAAACTGTTTTTT. Translation gives CASSVNRGNEKLFF.

J is TRBJ1-3 and V is TRBV2; D call uncertain. V lost 2 bases, J lost 4 bases, and 9 bases lay in between. Germline CDR1 SNHLY, CDR2 FYNNEI. The CDR3 loop spans 14 amino acids. The CDR3 region has the DNA TGTGCCAGCAGTGAACAGACGGTCGGAAACACCATATATTTT. This encodes CASSEQTVGNTIYF. The full variable domain, its missing parts supplied by reference TRBV2 and TRBJ1-3, is EPEVTQTPSHQVTQMGQEVILRCVPISNHLYFYWYRQILGQKVEFLVSFYNNEISEKSEIFDDQFSVERPDGSNFTLKIRSTKLEDSAMYFCASSEQTVGNTIYFGEGSWLTVV.

This rearrangement joins TRBV3-1 (or the pseudogene TRBV3-2) to TRBJ1-2; D call uncertain. Per germline, CDR1 LGHDT and CDR2 YNNKEL (reference sequence). Trimming removed 1 base at V and 5 bases at J, with 14 bases between. The CDR3 runs 15 residues. The CDR3 nucleotides read TGTGCCAGCAGCCAAGTTTTTCGGCCTTTTTATGGCTACACCTTC. Amino acids: CASSQVFRPFYGYTF.

This rearrangement joins TRBV18 to TRBJ1-4, with 7 nucleotides matching TRBD1. The CDR3 loop spans 15 amino acids. After removal of 3 bases from V and 6 bases from J, the junction contained 7 bases not matched to a gene. Germline V CDR1 and CDR2: KGHSH, LQKENI. The CDR3 is CASSPRGTGDEKLFF. Here the CDR3 DNA reads TGTGCCAGCTCACCTAGAGGTACAGGGGATGAAAAACTGTTTTTT.

This chain links TRBV4-3 with TRBJ1-1; a weak D match, TRBD1 (6 bases). Germline V gives CDR1 LGHNA, CDR2 YSLEER. The CDR3 consists of 15 residues. Deletions cut 0 bases from V and 6 bases from J, with 14 bases between. CDR3 sequence: CASSQDHDRSSEAFF. Written as DNA, the CDR3 is TGCGCCAGCAGCCAAGATCATGACAGGAGCTCTGAAGCTTTCTTT.